This TCR beta chain was identified during a study of spatial heterogeneity in lung cancer. Overall study context: Raw reads showed each unique TCR and UMI combination turning up more than ten times on average. The study's findings and limits: The study found ubiquitous expanded tumor TCRs in blood more at resection than follow-up.

Trimming cost V 4 bases and J 1 base, with 7 bases left between them. From germline, CDR1 is ENHRY and CDR2 SYGVKD. The CDR3 has 14 amino acids. Concerning this clonotype itself: Its antigen is still unknown.

TCR cDNA molecules were tagged individually, and each one carried a unique molecular identifier. TCRdb re-called the 5' RACE reads through MiXCR, storing one row per CDR3 protein. This sample has some 38,000 distinct CDR3 sequences, with around 7.5% found just once. Time point described: sample taken at primary tumor resection. Tumor, nontumor lung or frozen PBMC supplied whole RNA, sequenced without sorting. Samples were donated by 72 untreated early-stage non-small cell lung cancer patients. Material: PBMCs, obtained at surgery. J is TRBJ2-2 and V is TRBV10-3; D remains unclear. The TCR originated in a male donor with early-stage non-small cell lung cancer. CDR3 sequence: CAISVERNTGELFF. DNA of the CDR3: TGTGCCATCAGTGTCGAGCGGAACACCGGGGAGCTGTTTTTT.